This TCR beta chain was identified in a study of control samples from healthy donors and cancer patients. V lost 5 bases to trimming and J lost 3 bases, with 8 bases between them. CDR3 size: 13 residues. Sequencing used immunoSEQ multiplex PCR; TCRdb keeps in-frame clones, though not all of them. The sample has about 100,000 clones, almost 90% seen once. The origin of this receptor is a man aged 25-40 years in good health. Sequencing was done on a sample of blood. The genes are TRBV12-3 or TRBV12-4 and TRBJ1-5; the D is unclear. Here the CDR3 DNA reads TGTGCCAGCAGTCGACCGGCCAATCAGCCCCAGCATTTT. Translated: CASSRPANQPQHF.